The entry below gives a single T cell receptor beta chain sequence along with its context. The source of the sample is a study of blood T cell repertoires in COVID-19. Study summary: Italy, Spain and the United States were the sources of the convalescent and acute COVID-19 samples. Sources were T cells, B-cell-depleted T cells, or PBMCs; the material itself was cDNA or gDNA.

CDR1 MNHEY and CDR2 SVGAGI come from the germline V gene. The CDR3 is 15 residues long. J lost 3 bases, V lost 6 bases, and 7 bases had no gene match. As processed by the authors: Amplification from reference gene primers served as the basis for estimated nucleated cell counts. Sequenced by immunoSEQ multiplex PCR; TCRdb stores in-frame clones only, minus some. The V and J calls and clone size are taken from that table; D and trimming were inferred from the DNA. The profile shows about 260,000 clones, about 87% of them singletons. The TCR comes from a man aged 60-69 years who had recovered from COVID-19. The chain carries TRBV6-5 and TRBJ2-3, with 9 positions matching TRBD1. The sequenced sample consisted of peripheral blood. CDR3 in DNA: TGTGCCAGCAGGGACGGGACAGGGAGGACAGATACGCAGTATTTT. Translating gives CASRDGTGRTDTQYF.